The subject of this entry is one TCR beta chain. This specimen belongs to a study of blood T cell repertoires in COVID-19. Study-level background: PBMCs, B-cell-depleted T cells, or T cells were the source of the cDNA or gDNA that made up the material.

Looked up from germline, CDR1 is SGHRS and CDR2 is YFSETQ. V was clipped by 0 bases and J by 2 bases, with 9 bases between them. The CDR3 is 14 amino acids. As handled by the study authors: By means of reference gene primer amplification, nucleated cell counts were estimated. Profiled with immunoSEQ multiplex PCR; TCRdb holds only in-frame clones, not every one. V and J calls and clone size come straight from that table; D and trimming were deduced from the DNA. The sample has 150,000 or so clones, around 89% seen once. The rearrangement joins TRBV5-1 to TRBJ2-7, with D uncertain. The sample consisted of peripheral blood. This TCR was sampled from a man in his sixties with active or convalescent COVID-19. The CDR3 here is CASSLEQETYEQYF. The DNA for the CDR3 is TGCGCCAGCAGCTTGGAGCAAGAGACCTACGAGCAGTACTTC.